This T cell receptor beta chain originates from a study of tumor-infiltrating lymphocytes in primary liver carcinoma. For the study at large: The patients included men and women who were aged 30 to 69 years.

Germline V CDR1 and CDR2: SQVTM, ANQGSEA. This CDR3 has 18 amino acids. Without any cell sorting, about 18-31 mg of bulk tissue yielded co-extracted RNA and DNA. Histology found more than 85% viable tumor cells per sample. The investigators made TCR beta cDNA from roughly 0.55 ug total RNA, using a constant-region primer. Libraries of TCR beta came from three nested multiplex PCR rounds with slightly modified ARM-PCR. The study ran its first two PCR rounds for approximately 10 cycles each, using TRBV1-TRBV30 forward primers and a C-beta reverse primer. TCRdb re-called the multiplex PCR reads through MiXCR, storing one row per CDR3 protein. This table has about 64,000 distinct CDR3 sequences, 71% appearing once. Comment on this clonotype: At one end, the junction sequence differs from germline, possibly due to a read error.

The TCR originated in a middle-aged man with primary liver carcinoma and hepatitis B virus infection. The chain links TRBV29-1 to TRBJ1-2; D may be TRBD1 (5 bases). What was sequenced was liver tumor tissue from sampling region 4. Documented subset: tumor region T4, right-lateral pole. This CDR3 reads CGVGAPTGTQVANYGYTF. DNA for the CDR3: TGCGGCGTTGGGGCACCAACAGGAACTCAAGTGGCTAACTATGGTTACACCTTC.